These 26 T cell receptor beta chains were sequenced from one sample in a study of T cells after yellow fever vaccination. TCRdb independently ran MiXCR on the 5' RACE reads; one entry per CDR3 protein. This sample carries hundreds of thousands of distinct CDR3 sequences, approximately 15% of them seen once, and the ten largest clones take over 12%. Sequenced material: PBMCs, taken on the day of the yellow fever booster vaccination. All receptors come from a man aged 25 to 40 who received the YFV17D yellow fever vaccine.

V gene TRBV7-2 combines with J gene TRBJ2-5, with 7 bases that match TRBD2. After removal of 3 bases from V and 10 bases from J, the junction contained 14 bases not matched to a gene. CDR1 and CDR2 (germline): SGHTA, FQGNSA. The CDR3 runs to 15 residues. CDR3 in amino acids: CASSLGGVQKWDQYF. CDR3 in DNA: TGTGCCAGCAGCTTGGGGGGGGTTCAGAAATGGGACCAGTACTTC.

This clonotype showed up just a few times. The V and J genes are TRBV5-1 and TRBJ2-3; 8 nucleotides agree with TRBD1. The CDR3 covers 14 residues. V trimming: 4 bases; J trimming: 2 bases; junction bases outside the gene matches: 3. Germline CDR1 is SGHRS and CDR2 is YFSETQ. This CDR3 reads CASSPDRATDTQYF. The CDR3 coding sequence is TGCGCCAGCAGCCCGGACAGGGCCACAGATACGCAGTATTTT.

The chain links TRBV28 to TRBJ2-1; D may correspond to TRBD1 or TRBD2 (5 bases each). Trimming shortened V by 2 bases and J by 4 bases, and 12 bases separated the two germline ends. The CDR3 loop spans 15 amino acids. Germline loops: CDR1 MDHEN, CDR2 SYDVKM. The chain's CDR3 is CASSLKGTIYNEQFF. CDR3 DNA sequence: TGTGCCAGCAGTTTAAAGGGGACGATATACAATGAGCAGTTCTTC.

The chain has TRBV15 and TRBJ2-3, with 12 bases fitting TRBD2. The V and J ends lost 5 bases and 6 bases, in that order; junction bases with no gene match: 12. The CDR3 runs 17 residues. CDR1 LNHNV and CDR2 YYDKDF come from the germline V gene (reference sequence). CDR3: CATSRSRSSGRDDTQYF. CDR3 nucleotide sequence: TGTGCCACCAGCCGAAGTCGGTCTAGCGGGAGGGATGATACGCAGTATTTT.

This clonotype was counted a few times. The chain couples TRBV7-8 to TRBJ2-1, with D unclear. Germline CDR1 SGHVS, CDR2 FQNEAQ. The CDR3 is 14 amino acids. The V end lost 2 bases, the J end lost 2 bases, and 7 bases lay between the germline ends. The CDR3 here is CASSLHSTYNEQFF. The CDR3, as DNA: TGTGCCAGCAGCTTACACAGCACCTACAATGAGCAGTTCTTC. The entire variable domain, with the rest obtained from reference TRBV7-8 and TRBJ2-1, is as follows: GAGVSQSPRYKVAKRGQDVALRCDPISGHVSLFWYQQALGQGPEFLTYFQNEAQLDKSGLPSDRFFAERPEGSVSTLKIQRTQQEDSAVYLCASSLHSTYNEQFFGPGTRLTVL.

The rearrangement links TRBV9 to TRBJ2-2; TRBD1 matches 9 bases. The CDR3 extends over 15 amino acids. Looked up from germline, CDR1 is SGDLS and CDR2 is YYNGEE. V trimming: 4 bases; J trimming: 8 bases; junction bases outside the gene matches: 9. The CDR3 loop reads CASSPPGQGYGELFF. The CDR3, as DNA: TGTGCCAGCAGCCCCCCGGGACAGGGTTATGGGGAGCTGTTTTTT.

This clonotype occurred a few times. The CDR3 spells CASSADMFYEQYF. Written as DNA, the CDR3 is TGTGCCAGCAGTGCGGACATGTTCTACGAGCAGTACTTC. This rearrangement joins TRBV27 to TRBJ2-7, with D maybe TRBD1 (5 bases). The CDR3 has 13 amino acids. CDR1 and CDR2 from the germline V gene are MNHEY and SMNVEV (reference sequence). The V gene lost 5 bases and the J gene lost 3 bases, with 11 bases spanning the gap.

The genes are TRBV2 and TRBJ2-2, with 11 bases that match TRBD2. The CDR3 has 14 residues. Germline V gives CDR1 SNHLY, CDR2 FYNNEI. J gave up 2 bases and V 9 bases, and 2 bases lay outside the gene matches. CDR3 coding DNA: TGTGCCAGAGGGACTAGCGGCAACACCGGGGAGCTGTTTTTT. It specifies CARGTSGNTGELFF.

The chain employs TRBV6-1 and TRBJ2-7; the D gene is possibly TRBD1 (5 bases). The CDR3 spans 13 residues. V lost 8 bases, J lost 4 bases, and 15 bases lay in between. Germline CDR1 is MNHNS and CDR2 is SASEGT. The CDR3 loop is CASAGQAGYEQYF. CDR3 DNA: TGTGCCAGCGCAGGGCAAGCAGGGTACGAGCAGTACTTC.

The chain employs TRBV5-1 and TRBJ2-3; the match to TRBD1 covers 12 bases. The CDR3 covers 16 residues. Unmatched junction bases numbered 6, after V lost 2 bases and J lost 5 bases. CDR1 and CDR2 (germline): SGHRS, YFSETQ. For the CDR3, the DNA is TGCGCCAGCAGCTTATCGGGACAGGGGGCTGGAGATACGCAGTATTTT. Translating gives CASSLSGQGAGDTQYF.

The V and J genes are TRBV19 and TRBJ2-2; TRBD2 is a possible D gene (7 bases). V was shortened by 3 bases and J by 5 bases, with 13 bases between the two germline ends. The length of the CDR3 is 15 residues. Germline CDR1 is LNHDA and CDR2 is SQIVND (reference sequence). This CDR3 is CASSIQQGGTGELFF. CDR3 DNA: TGTGCCAGTAGTATTCAACAGGGAGGGACCGGGGAGCTGTTTTTT.

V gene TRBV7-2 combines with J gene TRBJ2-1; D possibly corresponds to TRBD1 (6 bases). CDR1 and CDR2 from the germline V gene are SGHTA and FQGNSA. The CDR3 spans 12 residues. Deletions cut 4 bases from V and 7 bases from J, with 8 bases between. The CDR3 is CASSWQGNEQFF. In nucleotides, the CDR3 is TGTGCCAGCAGCTGGCAGGGGAATGAGCAGTTCTTC. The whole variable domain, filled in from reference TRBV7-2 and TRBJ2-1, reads GAGVSQSPSNKVTEKGKDVELRCDPISGHTALYWYRQSLGQGLEFLIYFQGNSAPDKSGLPSDRFSAERTGGSVSTLTIQRTQQEDSAVYLCASSWQGNEQFFGPGTRLTVL.

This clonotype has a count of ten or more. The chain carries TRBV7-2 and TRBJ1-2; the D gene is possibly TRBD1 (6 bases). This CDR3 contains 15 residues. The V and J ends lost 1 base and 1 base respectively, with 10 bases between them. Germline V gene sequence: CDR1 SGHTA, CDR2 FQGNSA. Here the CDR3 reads CASSLEWGHNYGYTF. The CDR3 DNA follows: TGTGCCAGCAGCTTAGAGTGGGGGCATAACTATGGCTACACCTTC. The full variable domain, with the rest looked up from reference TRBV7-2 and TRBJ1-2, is GAGVSQSPSNKVTEKGKDVELRCDPISGHTALYWYRQSLGQGLEFLIYFQGNSAPDKSGLPSDRFSAERTGGSVSTLTIQRTQQEDSAVYLCASSLEWGHNYGYTFGSGTRLTVV.

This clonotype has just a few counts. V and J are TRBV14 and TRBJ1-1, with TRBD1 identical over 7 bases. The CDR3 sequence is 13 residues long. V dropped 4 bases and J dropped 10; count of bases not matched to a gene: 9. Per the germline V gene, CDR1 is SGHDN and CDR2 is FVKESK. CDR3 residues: CASSRQGYGRAFF. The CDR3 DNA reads TGTGCCAGCAGCCGACAGGGATATGGGCGAGCTTTCTTT.

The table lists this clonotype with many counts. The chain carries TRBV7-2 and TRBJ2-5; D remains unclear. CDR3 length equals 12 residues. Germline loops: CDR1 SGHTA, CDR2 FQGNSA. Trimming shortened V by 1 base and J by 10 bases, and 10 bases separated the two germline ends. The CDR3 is CASSLERVVQYF. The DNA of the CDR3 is TGTGCCAGCAGCTTAGAAAGGGTTGTCCAGTACTTC.

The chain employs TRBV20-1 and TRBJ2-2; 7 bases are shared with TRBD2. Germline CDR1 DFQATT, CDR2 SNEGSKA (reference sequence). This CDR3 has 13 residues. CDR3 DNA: TGCAGCATACTAGCGTCCAACACCGGGGAGCTGTTTTTT. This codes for CSILASNTGELFF.

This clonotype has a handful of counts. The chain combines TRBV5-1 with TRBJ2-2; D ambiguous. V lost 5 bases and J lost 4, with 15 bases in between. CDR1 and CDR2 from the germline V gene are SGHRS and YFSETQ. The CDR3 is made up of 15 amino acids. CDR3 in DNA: TGCGCCAGCAGGGATGGTTTGTCGGGCACCGGGGAGCTGTTTTTT. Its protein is CASRDGLSGTGELFF.

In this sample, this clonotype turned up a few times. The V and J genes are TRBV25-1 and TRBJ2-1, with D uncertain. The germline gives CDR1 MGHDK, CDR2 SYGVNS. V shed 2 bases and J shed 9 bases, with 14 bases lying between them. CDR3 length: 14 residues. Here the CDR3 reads CASSEKVVHGEQFF. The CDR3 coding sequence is TGTGCCAGCAGTGAAAAGGTCGTCCATGGTGAGCAGTTCTTC.

The CDR3 is CASSLGGSYF. The CDR3 DNA is TGTGCCAGCAGTTTGGGGGGATCGTACTTC. The V and J genes are TRBV12-3 or TRBV12-4 and TRBJ2-7, with D possibly matching TRBD2 (6 bases). V dropped 3 bases and J dropped 12 bases, with 9 bases sitting between them. This CDR3 is 10 amino acids long.

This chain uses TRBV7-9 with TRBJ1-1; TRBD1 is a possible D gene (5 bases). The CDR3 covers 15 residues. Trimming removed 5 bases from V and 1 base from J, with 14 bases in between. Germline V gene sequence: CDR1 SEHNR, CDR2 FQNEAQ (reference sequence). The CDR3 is CASSRWTGENTEAFF. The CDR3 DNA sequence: TGTGCCAGCAGCCGATGGACGGGGGAGAACACTGAAGCTTTCTTT.

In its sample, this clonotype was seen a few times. CDR3 nucleotides: TGCAGTGCTAGCTACGGACGGGGTAATTCACCCCTCCACTTT. It encodes CSASYGRGNSPLHF. The chain couples TRBV20-1 to TRBJ1-6; D not resolved. Trimming left V 3 bases short and J 6 bases short, with 12 bases between. The CDR3 runs to 14 residues. Germline lookup yields CDR1 DFQATT and CDR2 SNEGSKA (reference sequence).

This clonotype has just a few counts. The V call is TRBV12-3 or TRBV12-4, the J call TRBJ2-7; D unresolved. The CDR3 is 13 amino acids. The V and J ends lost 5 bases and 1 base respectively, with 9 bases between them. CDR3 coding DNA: TGTGCCAGCAGTCCCACGCGGTCCTACGAGCAGTACTTC. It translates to CASSPTRSYEQYF.

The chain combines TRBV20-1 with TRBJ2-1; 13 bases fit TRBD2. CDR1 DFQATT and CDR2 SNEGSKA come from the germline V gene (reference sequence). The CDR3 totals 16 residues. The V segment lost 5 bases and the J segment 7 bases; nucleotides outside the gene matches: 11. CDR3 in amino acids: CSAWRTSGSLGNEQFF. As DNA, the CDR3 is TGCAGTGCTTGGCGGACTAGCGGGAGTTTAGGGAATGAGCAGTTCTTC.

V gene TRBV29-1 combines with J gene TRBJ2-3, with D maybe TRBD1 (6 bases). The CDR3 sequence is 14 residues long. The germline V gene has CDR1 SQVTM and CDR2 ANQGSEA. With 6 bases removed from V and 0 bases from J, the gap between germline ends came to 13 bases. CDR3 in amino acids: CSVAWTVSTDTQYF. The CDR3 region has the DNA TGCAGCGTCGCTTGGACAGTTAGCACAGATACGCAGTATTTT.

CDR3: CASSLAPSGGTDTQYF. CDR3 coding DNA: TGTGCCAGCAGCTTAGCGCCTAGCGGGGGCACAGATACGCAGTATTTT. V usage is TRBV7-2 and J usage is TRBJ2-3; 9 bases are a match to TRBD2. V shed 0 bases, J shed 1 base, and the junction held 2 bases outside the gene matches. The CDR3 length is 16 residues. Germline assignment: CDR1 SGHTA and CDR2 FQGNSA. The whole variable domain, remainder taken from reference TRBV7-2 and TRBJ2-3, is GAGVSQSPSNKVTEKGKDVELRCDPISGHTALYWYRQSLGQGLEFLIYFQGNSAPDKSGLPSDRFSAERTGGSVSTLTIQRTQQEDSAVYLCASSLAPSGGTDTQYFGPGTRLTVL.

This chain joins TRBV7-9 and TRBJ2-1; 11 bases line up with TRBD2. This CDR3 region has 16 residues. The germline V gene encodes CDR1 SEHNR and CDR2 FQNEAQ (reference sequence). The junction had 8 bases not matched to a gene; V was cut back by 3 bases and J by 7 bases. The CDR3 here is CASSFPGTSGSNEQFF. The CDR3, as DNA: TGTGCCAGCAGCTTCCCCGGGACTAGCGGATCTAATGAGCAGTTCTTC.